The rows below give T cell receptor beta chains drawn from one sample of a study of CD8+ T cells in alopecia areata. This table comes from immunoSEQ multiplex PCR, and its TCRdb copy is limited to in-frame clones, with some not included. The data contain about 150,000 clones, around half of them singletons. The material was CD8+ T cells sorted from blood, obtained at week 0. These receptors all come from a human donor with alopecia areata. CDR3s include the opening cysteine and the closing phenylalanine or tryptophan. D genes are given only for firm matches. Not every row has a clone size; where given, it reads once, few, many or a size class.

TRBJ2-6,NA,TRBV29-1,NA,TGCAGCGTGGCTGACATTAAGGGCTCTGGGGCCAACGTCCTGACTTTC,CSVADIKGSGANVLTF
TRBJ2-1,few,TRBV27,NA,TGTGCCAGCAAAACTGCCCAGGGGTATGAGCAGTTCTTC,CASKTAQGYEQFF
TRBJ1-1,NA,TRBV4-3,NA,TGCGCCAGCAGCCAAGATGCCAGGGCGTACACTGAAGCTTTCTTT,CASSQDARAYTEAFF
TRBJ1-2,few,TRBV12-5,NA,TGTGCTAGTGGTTTGAATTATGGCTACACCTTC,CASGLNYGYTF
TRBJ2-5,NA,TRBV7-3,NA,TGTGCCAGCAGCCCGGGGATTCGAGAGACCCAGTACTTC,CASSPGIRETQYF
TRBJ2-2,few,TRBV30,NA,TGTGCCTCCCGGTTAGGCGCCGGGGAGCTGTTTTTT,CASRLGAGELFF
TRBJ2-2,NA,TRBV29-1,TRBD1,TGCAGCGTTTCAGGGGGGAACACCGGGGAGCTGTTTTTT,CSVSGGNTGELFF
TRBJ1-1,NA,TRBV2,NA,TGTGCCAGCAGTGCGCAACAGGGTCGGGACACTGAAGCTTTCTTT,CASSAQQGRDTEAFF
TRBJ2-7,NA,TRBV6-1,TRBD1,TGTGCCATCAAACAGGGGTACGAGCAGTACTTC,CAIKQGYEQYF
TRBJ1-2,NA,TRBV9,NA,TGTGCCAGCAGCGGGTGGTCTGGTGATGACTATGGCTACACCTTC,CASSGWSGDDYGYTF
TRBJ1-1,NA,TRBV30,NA,TGTGCCTGGAGTGTAGCGGGTGGCAGTGAAGCTTTCTTT,CAWSVAGGSEAFF
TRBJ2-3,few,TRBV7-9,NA,TGTGCCACCTATCCCCAGGGATCATCAGATACGCAGTATTTT,CATYPQGSSDTQYF
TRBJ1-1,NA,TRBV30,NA,TGTGCCTGGAACCCAGGACAACTAGGGACTGGAGCTTTCTTT,CAWNPGQLGTGAFF
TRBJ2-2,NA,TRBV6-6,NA,TGTGCCAGCATGAGGGCCGGGGAGCTGTTTTTT,CASMRAGELFF
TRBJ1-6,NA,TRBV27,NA,TGTGCCAGCAGTTTATGGCAGCTATGGGTCCATAATTCACCCCTCCACTTT,CASSLWQLWVHNSPLHF
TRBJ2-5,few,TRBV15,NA,TGTGCCACCAGCAGAGAGCCTCAGGGCCAAGAGACCCAGTACTTC,CATSREPQGQETQYF
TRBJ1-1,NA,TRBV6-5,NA,TGTGCCAGCAGTTACTCGGAAGGGAACACTGAAGCTTTCTTT,CASSYSEGNTEAFF
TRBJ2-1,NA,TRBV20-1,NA,TGCAGTGCTAGAGATCTCAATGAGCAGTTCTTC,CSARDLNEQFF
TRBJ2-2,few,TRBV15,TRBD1,TGTGCCACCAGCGCCGGGACAGGGCCCACCGGGGAGCTGTTTTTT,CATSAGTGPTGELFF
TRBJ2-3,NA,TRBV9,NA,TGTGCCAGCAGTCTTGACAGGGATACGCAGTATTTT,CASSLDRDTQYF
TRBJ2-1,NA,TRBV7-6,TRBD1,TGTGCCAGCAGCTTACCGCCGGGGGACAGGCCTTACAATGAGCAGTTCTTC,CASSLPPGDRPYNEQFF
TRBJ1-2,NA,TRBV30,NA,TGTGCCTTTGAAGGGGATGGCTACACCTTC,CAFEGDGYTF
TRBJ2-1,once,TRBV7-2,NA,TGTGCCAGCACCCCCCTCGGGGGAACGGGCAATGAGCAGTTCTTC,CASTPLGGTGNEQFF
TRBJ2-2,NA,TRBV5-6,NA,TGTGCCAGCAGCTCCTCAGGCGGGGAGCTGTTTTTT,CASSSSGGELFF
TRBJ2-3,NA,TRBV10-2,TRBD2,TGCGCCAGCAGAGGGGCGGGGGGCCTAACTAGCACAGATACGCAGTATTTT,CASRGAGGLTSTDTQYF
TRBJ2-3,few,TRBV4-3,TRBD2,TGCGCCAGCAGCCAGCTTAGCGGGGGGGAAGCTGATACGCAGTATTTT,CASSQLSGGEADTQYF
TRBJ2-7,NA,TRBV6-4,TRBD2,TGTGCCAGCAGTGAGACTAGCGGGGGGAATCTTTACGAGCAGTACTTC,CASSETSGGNLYEQYF